One sample yielded the 31 T cell receptor beta chains listed below, sequenced in a study of cytomegalovirus exposure and HLA in healthy donors. The PCR ran on 60 Vbeta and 13 Jbeta primers. The data were produced by immunoSEQ multiplex PCR, yet TCRdb's version contains in-frame clones alone and is incomplete. There are about 120,000 clones in the sample; roughly 80% occur only once, and about 3.5% lies in the top ten. Sequencing input: PBMCs. These receptors all stem from a woman between 25 and 40 years old in good health and CMV-seropositive.

This chain links TRBV4-3 with TRBJ2-7; possibly TRBD1 for D (5 bases). V shed 0 bases and J shed 3 bases, with 12 bases lying between them. The CDR3 is 15 amino acids. CDR1 and CDR2 from the germline V gene are LGHNA and YSLEER. This chain's CDR3 is CASSQDQGFSYEQYF. The CDR3 DNA reads as TGCGCCAGCAGCCAAGACCAGGGTTTTAGCTACGAGCAGTACTTC.

The CDR3 spells CASSQEVQAYSYEQYF. Here the CDR3 DNA reads TGCGCCAGCAGCCAAGAGGTACAGGCATACTCCTACGAGCAGTACTTC. V usage is TRBV4-1 and J usage is TRBJ2-7; a possible D gene is TRBD1 (5 bases). Trimming shortened V by 0 bases and J by 0 bases, and 12 bases separated the two germline ends. CDR1 is MGHRA and CDR2 is YSYEKL in the germline V gene. The CDR3 runs 16 residues.

The chain uses TRBV2 and TRBJ2-3; tentative D call: TRBD1 (6 bases). The germline gives CDR1 SNHLY, CDR2 FYNNEI. This CDR3 is built from 12 residues. V lost 8 bases and J lost 7, with 13 bases in between. The CDR3 nucleotides read TGTGCCAGCGCCCCTACAGGGCATACGCAGTATTTT. This codes for CASAPTGHTQYF.

The chain combines TRBV27 with TRBJ2-1; 8 bases match TRBD2. V was clipped by 3 bases and J by 4 bases; unmatched bases: 8. CDR1 and CDR2 (germline): MNHEY, SMNVEV (reference sequence). The CDR3 has 16 amino acids. The CDR3 nucleotides read TGTGCCAGCAGTTTGAGCGCCGGGGGGGGTTACAATGAGCAGTTCTTC. Translating gives CASSLSAGGGYNEQFF.

The table lists this clone with a few counts. The chain combines TRBV9 with TRBJ2-6, with D unclear. This CDR3 comprises 12 residues. CDR1 and CDR2 (germline): SGDLS, YYNGEE. The V and J ends lost 6 bases and 4 bases respectively, with 5 bases between them. CDR3 residues: CASIGGANVLTF. The CDR3 nucleotides are TGTGCCAGCATCGGGGGGGCCAACGTCCTGACTTTC. Using reference TRBV9 and TRBJ2-6 for the parts outside the CDR3, the full variable domain is DSGVTQTPKHLITATGQRVTLRCSPRSGDLSVYWYQQSLDQGLQFLIQYYNGEERAKGNILERFSAQQFPDLHSELNLSSLELGDSALYFCASIGGANVLTFGAGSRLTVL.

The table lists this clone with a count of one. This chain links TRBV28 with TRBJ1-1; 7 bases line up with TRBD1. V was clipped by 5 bases and J by 5 bases; unmatched bases: 2. The CDR3 length is 12 residues. Per the germline V gene, CDR1 is MDHEN and CDR2 is SYDVKM. Written as DNA, the CDR3 is TGTGCCAGCAGTCTGACAGGGACTGAAGCTTTCTTT. This codes for CASSLTGTEAFF. Full variable domain (rest looked up from reference TRBV28 and TRBJ1-1): DVKVTQSSRYLVKRTGEKVFLECVQDMDHENMFWYRQDPGLGLRLIYFSYDVKMKEKGDIPEGYSVSREKKERFSLILESASTNQTSMYLCASSLTGTEAFFGQGTRLTVV.

The chain uses TRBV7-2 and TRBJ2-5; 13 bases are a match to TRBD2. CDR1 and CDR2 from the germline V gene are SGHTA and FQGNSA. The trim removed 4 bases at V and 2 bases at J, leaving 4 bases unmatched. The CDR3 loop spans 16 amino acids. CDR3: CASSSLGLAGQETQYF. The CDR3 DNA follows: TGTGCCAGCAGCTCCCTGGGACTAGCGGGGCAAGAGACCCAGTACTTC. The whole variable domain, remainder taken from reference TRBV7-2 and TRBJ2-5, is GAGVSQSPSNKVTEKGKDVELRCDPISGHTALYWYRQSLGQGLEFLIYFQGNSAPDKSGLPSDRFSAERTGGSVSTLTIQRTQQEDSAVYLCASSSLGLAGQETQYFGPGTRLLVL.

Only a few counts were recorded for this clone. This chain uses TRBV7-9 with TRBJ2-3; D is possibly TRBD1 (6 bases). The CDR3 totals 15 residues. V gave up 5 bases and J gave up 0 bases, with 12 bases separating them. Germline V gene lookup returns CDR1 SEHNR and CDR2 FQNEAQ (reference sequence). The CDR3 DNA sequence: TGTGCCAGCAGCGAATGGACAGCGAGCACAGATACGCAGTATTTT. Amino acid sequence: CASSEWTASTDTQYF.

The V gene is TRBV28, the J gene TRBJ1-1, with TRBD1 matching 7 bases. This CDR3 is built from 15 residues. Germline V lookup: CDR1 MDHEN, CDR2 SYDVKM. V dropped 5 bases and J dropped 1; count of bases not matched to a gene: 7. DNA for the CDR3: TGTGCCAGCAGTGGTACCGGGACAGCGAACACTGAAGCTTTCTTT. It translates to CASSGTGTANTEAFF.

The chain couples TRBV7-9 to TRBJ1-1; D call uncertain. Trimming stripped 5 bases from V and 4 bases from J, with 11 bases between. In germline, CDR1 is SEHNR, CDR2 FQNEAQ (reference sequence). CDR3 size: 13 residues. In DNA, the CDR3 is TGTGCCAGCAGCCGTGGAGGGAGCACTGAAGCTTTCTTT. It encodes CASSRGGSTEAFF.

The gene calls are TRBV2 and TRBJ2-1; D gene unclear. CDR3 length: 13 amino acids. Germline V gene lookup returns CDR1 SNHLY and CDR2 FYNNEI. V was cut by 7 bases and J by 10 bases, with 17 bases left in between. The CDR3 DNA reads as TGTGCCAGCACCCAGGCCCCCGGTAGGGAGCAGTTCTTC. Residues: CASTQAPGREQFF.

The CDR3 DNA reads TGCGCCAGCAGCCAAGGAACCGGACAGGGTAGCACTGAAGCTTTCTTT. It translates to CASSQGTGQGSTEAFF. V and J are TRBV4-3 and TRBJ1-1, with TRBD1 identical over 8 bases. Germline V gene data show CDR1 as LGHNA and CDR2 as YSLEER. CDR3 length equals 16 residues. J was trimmed by 4 bases and V by 1 base; bases with no gene match: 8.

On this clone: A much larger clone differs by one base, so this may be a read error. The chain recombines TRBV5-1 with TRBJ1-1; D ambiguous. The CDR3 is made up of 13 amino acids. V was cut by 0 bases and J by 1 base, with 4 bases left in between. Germline V lookup: CDR1 SGHRS, CDR2 YFSETQ. The CDR3 DNA reads as TGCGCCAGCAGCTTGGGAGGGAACACTGAAGCTTTCTTT. It is translated as CASSLGGNTEAFF.

The chain recombines TRBV11-2 with TRBJ1-2, with D maybe TRBD1 (5 bases). The germline V gene has CDR1 SGHAT and CDR2 FQNNGV. CDR3 length: 17 residues. Trimming pared 2 bases from V and 4 bases from J, leaving 20 bases between. The DNA for the CDR3 is TGTGCCAGCAGCTTAAGATCGGGGGGATCAACAGCCTATGGCTACACCTTC. Translated, it gives CASSLRSGGSTAYGYTF.

The CDR3 reads CASSGSYNEQFF. The CDR3 DNA is TGTGCCAGCAGCGGCAGCTACAATGAGCAGTTCTTC. The chain links TRBV14 to TRBJ2-1; no clear D. Germline values: CDR1 SGHDN, CDR2 FVKESK. V lost 5 bases and J 3 bases, leaving 5 bases between the germline ends. The CDR3 runs 12 residues.

The V call is TRBV29-1, the J call TRBJ2-3, with 9 positions matching TRBD1. The CDR3 consists of 16 residues. The germline gives CDR1 SQVTM, CDR2 ANQGSEA. V lost 6 bases, J lost 4 bases, and 14 bases stayed unmatched. This chain's CDR3 is CSVDRSRGQGADTQYF. The DNA for the CDR3 is TGCAGCGTCGACCGATCGAGGGGACAGGGCGCAGATACGCAGTATTTT.

This chain joins TRBV7-2 and TRBJ1-2; 10 nucleotides align to TRBD1. The CDR3 contains 16 residues. The junction had 12 bases not matched to a gene; V was cut back by 4 bases and J by 7 bases. Germline values: CDR1 SGHTA, CDR2 FQGNSA. DNA for the CDR3: TGTGCCAGCAGCTCCTACCGGACAGGGGGTCTGGGTGGCTACACCTTC. Its protein is CASSSYRTGGLGGYTF. Based on the CDR3 plus reference TRBV7-2 and TRBJ1-2, the full variable domain is GAGVSQSPSNKVTEKGKDVELRCDPISGHTALYWYRQSLGQGLEFLIYFQGNSAPDKSGLPSDRFSAERTGGSVSTLTIQRTQQEDSAVYLCASSSYRTGGLGGYTFGSGTRLTVV.

This clone was counted many times. J is TRBJ2-1 and V is TRBV28; D might be TRBD1 (5 bases). Germline CDR1 and CDR2: MDHEN and SYDVKM. Trimming stripped 5 bases from V and 5 bases from J, with 13 bases between. The CDR3 length is 14 residues. CDR3 coding DNA: TGTGCCAGCAGTCTCGGCGACAGAGACAATGAGCAGTTCTTC. Encoded protein: CASSLGDRDNEQFF.

This clone was recorded only once. The chain has TRBV11-2 and TRBJ1-1; TRBD1 aligns across 7 bases. Trimming took 1 base from V and 0 from J; bases not matched to a gene: 5. The CDR3 loop spans 16 amino acids. Germline V gene sequence: CDR1 SGHAT, CDR2 FQNNGV. The CDR3 region has the DNA TGTGCCAGCAGCTTAGTGTGGGGACAGATGAACACTGAAGCTTTCTTT. Residues: CASSLVWGQMNTEAFF.

The chain uses TRBV4-3 and TRBJ2-5; D might be TRBD2 (7 bases). The CDR3 consists of 15 residues. Trimming took off 4 bases at V and 5 bases at J, with 17 bases between the two ends. The germline V gene has CDR1 LGHNA and CDR2 YSLEER. CDR3 coding DNA: TGCGCCAGCAGCCCTATGGCGGGGGCCGGGGAGACCCAGTACTTC. It yields the protein CASSPMAGAGETQYF.

The CDR3 loop reads CASSLDAPGTGELFF. CDR3 DNA sequence: TGTGCCAGCAGCTTAGACGCCCCGGGAACCGGGGAGCTGTTTTTT. The chain carries TRBV7-7 and TRBJ2-2; tentative D call: TRBD2 (5 bases). The CDR3 totals 15 residues. V lost 1 base to trimming and J lost 5 bases, with 11 bases between them. The V gene's germline CDR1 is SSHAT and CDR2 FNYEAQ (reference sequence).

This clone is a singleton in its sample. The chain recombines TRBV6-1 with TRBJ1-1; TRBD1 aligns across 12 bases. J gave up 11 bases and V 8 bases, and 12 bases lay outside the gene matches. The CDR3 runs 14 residues. Germline V gene sequence: CDR1 MNHNS, CDR2 SASEGT. Written as DNA, the CDR3 is TGTGCCAGCCTCCCCCGGGACAGGGGGCGCCGGGCTTTCTTT. This gives the protein CASLPRDRGRRAFF.

The chain couples TRBV30 to TRBJ1-6; D might be TRBD1 (5 bases). The CDR3 runs to 15 residues. Germline assignment: CDR1 GTSNPN and CDR2 SVGIG (reference sequence). Trimming left V 0 bases short and J 5 bases short, with 11 bases between. The CDR3 sequence is CAWSVRGADNSPLHF. In DNA, the CDR3 is TGTGCCTGGAGTGTACGTGGGGCCGATAATTCACCCCTCCACTTT.

The chain joins TRBV6-1 to TRBJ1-1; weak D call: TRBD1 (6 bases). The germline V gene encodes CDR1 MNHNS and CDR2 SASEGT. This CDR3 has 11 amino acids. The ends were cut back, 8 bases at V and 13 bases at J, with 17 bases in the middle. Here the CDR3 reads CASLDSLGGFF. The CDR3 nucleotides read TGTGCCAGCCTGGACAGTCTCGGAGGTTTCTTT.

This clone was seen only a few times. The rearrangement links TRBV7-7 to TRBJ2-7, with D possibly TRBD1 on 5 matching bases. Trimming shortened V by 1 base and J by 2 bases, and 12 bases separated the two germline ends. This CDR3 contains 15 residues. Germline CDR1 and CDR2: SSHAT and FNYEAQ (reference sequence). The CDR3 reads CASSLDKKGAYEQYF. The CDR3 DNA sequence: TGTGCCAGCAGCTTAGACAAAAAAGGGGCCTACGAGCAGTACTTC. Full variable domain (rest looked up from reference TRBV7-7 and TRBJ2-7): GAGVSQSPRYKVTKRGQDVTLRCDPISSHATLYWYQQALGQGPEFLTYFNYEAQPDKSGLPSDRFSAERPEGSISTLTIQRTEQRDSAMYRCASSLDKKGAYEQYFGPGTRLTVT.

The V call is TRBV6-5, the J call TRBJ1-1; tentative D call: TRBD1 (5 bases). CDR3 length: 13 residues. The V gene lost 7 bases and the J gene lost 10 bases, with 19 bases spanning the gap. Germline CDR1 MNHEY, CDR2 SVGAGI. CDR3 DNA: TGTGCCAGCACCAACCTGAGGGGAGGTGGAGCTTTCTTT. This gives the protein CASTNLRGGGAFF.

The V and J genes are TRBV15 and TRBJ1-4; D is ambiguous. The CDR3 is 14 amino acids. Between the trimmed V and J ends, which lost 8 bases and 7 bases, there was a span of 17 bases. Germline lookup yields CDR1 LNHNV and CDR2 YYDKDF (reference sequence). The CDR3 here is CATSPMVVSEKLFF. The CDR3 DNA reads as TGTGCCACCTCACCAATGGTGGTTAGTGAAAAACTGTTTTTT.

The chain couples TRBV30 to TRBJ2-1, with D unclear. Looked up from germline, CDR1 is GTSNPN and CDR2 is SVGIG (reference sequence). This CDR3 region has 13 residues. V was cut by 0 bases and J by 5 bases, with 8 bases left in between. CDR3 in DNA: TGTGCCTGGAGTGTCCGTAGAAACAATGAGCAGTTCTTC. Its translation: CAWSVRRNNEQFF.

The rearrangement joins TRBV7-3 to TRBJ2-7; a weak D match, TRBD2 (6 bases). Germline loops: CDR1 SGHTA, CDR2 FQGTGA. This CDR3 has 14 residues. V gave up 5 bases and J gave up 5 bases, with 16 bases separating them. DNA of the CDR3: TGTGCCAGCAGCCGCCAAGGGTCGGGAGACGAGCAGTACTTC. Its protein product is CASSRQGSGDEQYF. Variable domain in full (rest from reference TRBV7-3 and TRBJ2-7): GAGVSQTPSNKVTEKGKYVELRCDPISGHTALYWYRQSLGQGPEFLIYFQGTGAADDSGLPNDRFFAVRPEGSVSTLKIQRTERGDSAVYLCASSRQGSGDEQYFGPGTRLTVT.

V and J are TRBV18 and TRBJ2-1; 7 positions match TRBD1. The CDR3 length is 17 residues. With V trimmed by 3 bases and J by 0 bases, 8 bases remained unmatched. Germline V CDR1 and CDR2: KGHSH, LQKENI. The DNA of the CDR3 is TGTGCCAGCTCACCTCGAGGGGGCGGAAGCTCCTACAATGAGCAGTTCTTC. Translation: CASSPRGGGSSYNEQFF.

This sequence joins TRBV9 and TRBJ1-2; a weak D match, TRBD1 (6 bases). The CDR3 has 17 residues. The V and J ends lost 3 bases and 2 bases respectively, with 20 bases between them. CDR1 is SGDLS, CDR2 YYNGEE, per germline. CDR3 DNA: TGTGCCAGCAGCGCCCCTTCGGACAGAGAACTAAACTATGGCTACACCTTC. This sequence encodes CASSAPSDRELNYGYTF.